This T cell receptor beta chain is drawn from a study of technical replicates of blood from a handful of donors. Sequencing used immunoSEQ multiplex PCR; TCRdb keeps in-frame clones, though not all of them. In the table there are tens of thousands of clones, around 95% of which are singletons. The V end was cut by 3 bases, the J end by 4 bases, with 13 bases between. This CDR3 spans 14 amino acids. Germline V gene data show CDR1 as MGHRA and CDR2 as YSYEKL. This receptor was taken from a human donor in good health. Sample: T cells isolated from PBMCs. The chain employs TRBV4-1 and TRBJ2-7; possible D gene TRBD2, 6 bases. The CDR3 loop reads CASSQVTRGYEQYF. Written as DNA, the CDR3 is TGCGCCAGCAGCCAGGTGACTAGAGGTTACGAGCAGTACTTC.